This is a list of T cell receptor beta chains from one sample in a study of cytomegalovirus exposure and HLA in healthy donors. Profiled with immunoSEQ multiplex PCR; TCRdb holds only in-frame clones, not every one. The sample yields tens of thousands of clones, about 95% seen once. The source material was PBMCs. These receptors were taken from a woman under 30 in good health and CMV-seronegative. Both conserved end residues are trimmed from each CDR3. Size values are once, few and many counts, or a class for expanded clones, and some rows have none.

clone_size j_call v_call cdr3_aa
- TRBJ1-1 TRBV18 ASSWQAPMNTEAF
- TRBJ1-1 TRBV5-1 ASSFAPGQGGTEAF
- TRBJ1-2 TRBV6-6 ASSWAGDGYT
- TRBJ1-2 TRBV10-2 ASSEGQGLGYGYT
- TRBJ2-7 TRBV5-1 ASSAGGYEQY
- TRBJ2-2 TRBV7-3 ASSSSGNTGELF
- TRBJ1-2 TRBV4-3 ASSQDDGGNYGYT
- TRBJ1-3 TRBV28 ASSLLSVSGNTIY
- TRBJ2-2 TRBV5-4 ASSSPKDRPPGELF
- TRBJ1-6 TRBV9 ASSVDPGSGSYNSPLH
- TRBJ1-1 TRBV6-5 ASSYSTVNTEAF
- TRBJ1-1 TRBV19 ASSGSGVPNTEAF
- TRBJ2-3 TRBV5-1 ASSLAGGITDTQY
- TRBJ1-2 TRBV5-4 ASSPGQSMAGYT
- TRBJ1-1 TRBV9 ASGGGNTEAF
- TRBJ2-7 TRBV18 ASSPGTVYEQY
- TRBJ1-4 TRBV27 ASSFSVATNEKLF
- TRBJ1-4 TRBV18 ASSPRQGPNEKLF
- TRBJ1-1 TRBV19 AASQQRGTEAF
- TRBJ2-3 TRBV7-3 ASSSGQGADTQY
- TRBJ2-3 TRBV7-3 ASSLTGLAGGLDTQY
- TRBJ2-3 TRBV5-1 ASSLGPSGVSTDTQY
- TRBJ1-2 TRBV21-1 ASSKRRSEGGRKYGYT
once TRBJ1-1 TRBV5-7 ASSLVIVRGTEAF
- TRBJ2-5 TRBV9 ASSPKRGGLETQY
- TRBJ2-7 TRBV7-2 ASSLVRETSEQY
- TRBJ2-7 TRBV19 ASSGARTGNSYEQY
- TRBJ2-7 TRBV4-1 ASSQDARTYEQY
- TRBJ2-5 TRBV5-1 ASSGGSGMETQY
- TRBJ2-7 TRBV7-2 ASSSSGGAWEQY
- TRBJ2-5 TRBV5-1 ASSLVAGFQETQY
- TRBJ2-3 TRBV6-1 ASARDSSTDTQY
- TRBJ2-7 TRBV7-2 ASSSELAGGTYEQY
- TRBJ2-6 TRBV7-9 ASSWGSLSGANVLT
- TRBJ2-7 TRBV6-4 ASSKGTVSYEQY
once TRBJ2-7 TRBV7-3 ASSPGDAGLQY
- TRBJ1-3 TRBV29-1 SVTGTARGGNTIY
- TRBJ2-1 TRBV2 ASIGTDRVGNEQF
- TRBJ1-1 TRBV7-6 ASSLATGTGGENTEAF
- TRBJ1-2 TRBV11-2 ASSAWDTRGYT
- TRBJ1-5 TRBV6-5 ASSYASGYQPQH
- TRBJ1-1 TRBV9 ASSAAGEAF
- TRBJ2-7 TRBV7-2 ASSRTTSGSYEQY
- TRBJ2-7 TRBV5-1 ASSLARGPTFNEQY
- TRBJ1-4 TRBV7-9 ASSSTGFGEKLF
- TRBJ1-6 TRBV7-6 ASSYLNSPLH
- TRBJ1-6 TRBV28 ASSSLDLGQLGNSPLH
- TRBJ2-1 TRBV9 ASSVAGGTYNEQF
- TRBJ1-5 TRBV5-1 ASSLSGPHSNQPQH
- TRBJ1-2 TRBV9 ASSVKSGGGGYT
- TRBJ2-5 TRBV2 ASRKDSQETQY
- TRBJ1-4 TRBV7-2 ASSSSVGRLF
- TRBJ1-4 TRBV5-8 ASSRLSHSGGNEKLF
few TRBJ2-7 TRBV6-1 ASSVEGGLEQY
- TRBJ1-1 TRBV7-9 ASSLRGTEAF